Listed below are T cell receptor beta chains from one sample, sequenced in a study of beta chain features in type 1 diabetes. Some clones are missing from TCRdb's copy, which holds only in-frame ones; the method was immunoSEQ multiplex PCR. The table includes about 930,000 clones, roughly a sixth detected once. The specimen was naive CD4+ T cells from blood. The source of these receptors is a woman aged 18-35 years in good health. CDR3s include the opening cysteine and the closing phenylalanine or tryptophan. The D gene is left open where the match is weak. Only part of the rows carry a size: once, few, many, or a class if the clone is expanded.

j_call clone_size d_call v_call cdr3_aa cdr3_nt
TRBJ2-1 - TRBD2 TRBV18 CASSPPRGLAFSNEQFF TGTGCCAGCTCACCACCGAGAGGACTAGCGTTCTCTAATGAGCAGTTCTTC
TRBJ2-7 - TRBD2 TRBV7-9 CASRNSGSGYEQYF TGTGCCAGCAGAAATAGCGGGAGTGGTTACGAGCAGTACTTC
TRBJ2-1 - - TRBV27 CASRRERSNEQFF TGTGCCAGCCGGAGGGAACGGTCGAATGAGCAGTTCTTC
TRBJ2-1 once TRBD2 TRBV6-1 CASREGGSYNEQFF TGTGCCAGCCGGGAGGGGGGCTCCTACAATGAGCAGTTCTTC
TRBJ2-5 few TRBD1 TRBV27 CASSLGQGRAETQYF TGTGCCAGCAGTTTAGGACAGGGGAGAGCGGAGACCCAGTACTTC
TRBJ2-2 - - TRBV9 CASSTQGSTGELFF TGTGCCAGCAGTACTCAGGGGTCTACCGGGGAGCTGTTTTTT
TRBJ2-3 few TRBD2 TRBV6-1 CASSDPIPSGSRTDTQYF TGTGCCAGCAGTGACCCCATTCCTAGCGGGAGCCGGACAGATACGCAGTATTTT
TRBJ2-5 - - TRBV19 CASSIRQQETQYF TGTGCCAGTAGTATAAGACAACAAGAGACCCAGTACTTC
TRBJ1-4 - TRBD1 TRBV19 CASRTGEKLFF TGTGCCAGTAGGACAGGGGAAAAACTGTTTTTT
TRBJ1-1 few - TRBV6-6 CASSSPRGVNTEAFF TGTGCCAGCAGTTCGCCTCGGGGAGTGAACACTGAAGCTTTCTTT
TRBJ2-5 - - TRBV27 CASSLSEGARETQYF TGTGCCAGCAGTTTATCGGAGGGGGCGCGGGAGACCCAGTACTTC
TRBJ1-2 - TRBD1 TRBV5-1 CASSWDREWVFGGYTF TGCGCCAGCAGCTGGGACAGGGAATGGGTTTTTGGAGGCTACACCTTC
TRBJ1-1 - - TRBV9 CASTRSVMNTEAFF TGTGCCAGCACCCGTAGCGTTATGAACACTGAAGCTTTCTTT
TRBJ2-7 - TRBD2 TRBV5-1 CASSRGLAATGRPYEQYF TGCGCCAGCAGCCGAGGACTAGCGGCTACCGGGCGACCCTACGAGCAGTACTTC
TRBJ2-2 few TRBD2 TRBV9 CASSVSGTSGMYGELFF TGTGCCAGCAGCGTTTCAGGGACTAGCGGGATGTACGGGGAGCTGTTTTTT
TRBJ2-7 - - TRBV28 CASSLSGPYEQYF TGTGCCAGCAGTTTATCTGGGCCCTACGAGCAGTACTTC
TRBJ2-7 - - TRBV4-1 CASSQDRQGSYEQYF TGCGCCAGCAGCCAAGATAGGCAGGGTAGCTACGAGCAGTACTTC
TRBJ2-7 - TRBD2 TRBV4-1 CASSQDLPRTSGAYEQYF TGCGCCAGCAGCCAAGATCTGCCAAGGACTAGCGGGGCCTACGAGCAGTACTTC
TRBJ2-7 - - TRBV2 CASSRNTGISHEQYF TGTGCCAGCAGTCGTAACACAGGGATATCCCACGAGCAGTACTTC
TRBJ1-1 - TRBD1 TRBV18 CASSPSGGYFEAFF TGTGCCAGCTCACCGTCAGGGGGTTACTTTGAAGCTTTCTTT
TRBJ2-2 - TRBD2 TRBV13 CASSSSGLAGAGELFF TGTGCCAGCAGCTCATCGGGACTAGCGGGAGCCGGGGAGCTGTTTTTT
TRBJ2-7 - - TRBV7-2 CASSFGPVIYEQYF TGTGCCAGCAGCTTTGGTCCAGTGATCTACGAGCAGTACTTC
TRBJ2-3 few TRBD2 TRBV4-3 CASSPTRTSTRTDTQYF TGCGCCAGCAGCCCCACCCGGACTAGCACCCGCACAGATACGCAGTATTTT
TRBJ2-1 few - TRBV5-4 CASSPEITVGSYNEQFF TGTGCCAGCAGCCCCGAGATCACAGTAGGCTCCTACAATGAGCAGTTCTTC
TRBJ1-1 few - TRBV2 CASSEWVREAFF TGTGCCAGCAGTGAGTGGGTCCGGGAAGCTTTCTTT
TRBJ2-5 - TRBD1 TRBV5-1 CASSLATTGSQDQYF TGCGCCAGCAGCTTGGCGACGACAGGGAGTCAGGACCAGTACTTC
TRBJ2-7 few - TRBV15 CATSRVATSYEQYF TGTGCCACCAGCAGAGTCGCGACTAGCTACGAGCAGTACTTC
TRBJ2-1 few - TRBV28 CASRFEYYNEQFF TGTGCCAGCAGGTTCGAATACTACAATGAGCAGTTCTTC